This TCR beta chain was recorded in a study of regulatory T cells in long-lasting Graves disease. This clonotype was seen ten or more times. Antigen: not known. Arm-PCR with iRepertoire HTBI primers amplified the CDR3 regions for these TCR beta libraries. MiXCR, run by TCRdb on the multiplex PCR reads, gives a single entry per CDR3 protein. The sample has roughly 500,000 distinct CDR3 sequences, roughly 13% seen once. Whole-study findings and limits: Persistent disease exhibited a predilection for TRBV28, TRBJ1-2 and TRBJ2-5.

As for time point: newly diagnosed GD, antithyroid drugs for less than 3 months. TCR sequences were obtained from RNA taken from PBMCs. The V end was cut by 5 bases, the J end by 0 bases, with 17 bases between. The CDR3 is made up of 16 amino acids. Germline CDR1 is SGHTA and CDR2 is FQGNSA. These data also featured in a second study, about T cells in Graves' hyperthyroidism and ophthalmopathy. This second report adds: Diagnoses rested on clinical symptoms, serum thyroxine and TRAb, thyroid ultrasound and orbital computed tomography. Within blood appeared most thyroid clonotypes that had expanded above 0.001.

The TCR sequence derives from a man aged 30-40 years with Graves disease. This specimen was peripheral blood mononuclear cells (PBMCs), taken at new diagnosis, from a patient treated with antithyroid drugs. The J gene is TRBJ2-7, the V gene TRBV7-2, with D possibly TRBD1 on 6 matching bases. In DNA, the CDR3 is TGTGCCAGCAGCGCCTCTACAGGGTCTAGCTCCTACGAGCAGTACTTC. Protein sequence: CASSASTGSSSYEQYF.